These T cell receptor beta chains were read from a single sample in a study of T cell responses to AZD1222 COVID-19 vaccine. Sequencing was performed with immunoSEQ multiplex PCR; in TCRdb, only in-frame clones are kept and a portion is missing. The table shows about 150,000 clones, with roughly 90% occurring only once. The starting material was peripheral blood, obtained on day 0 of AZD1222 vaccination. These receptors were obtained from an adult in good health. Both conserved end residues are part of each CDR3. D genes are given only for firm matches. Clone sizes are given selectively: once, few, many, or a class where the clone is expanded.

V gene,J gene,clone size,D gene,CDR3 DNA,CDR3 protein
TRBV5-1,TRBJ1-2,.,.,TGCGCCAGCAGCACTGGGGGTAACTATGGCTACACCTTC,CASSTGGNYGYTF
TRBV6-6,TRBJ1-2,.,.,TGTGCCAGCAGTTACGACGAAGGAGCTTACGATGGCTACACCTTC,CASSYDEGAYDGYTF
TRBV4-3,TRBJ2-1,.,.,TGCGCCAGCAGCCAGGGGACAAGCTCCTACAATGAGCAGTTCTTC,CASSQGTSSYNEQFF
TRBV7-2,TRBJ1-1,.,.,TGTGCCAGCAGCTTAGTGCGAGGGAGCAGGGCTTTCTTT,CASSLVRGSRAFF
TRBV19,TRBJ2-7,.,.,TGTGCCAGTAGAATCGGCGGCAGGGGCTCCTACGAGCAGTACTTC,CASRIGGRGSYEQYF
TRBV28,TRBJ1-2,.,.,TGTGCCAGCAGTCCGGGGGATTTCGGGTCGAACACCTTC,CASSPGDFGSNTF
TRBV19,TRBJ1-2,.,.,TGTGCCAGTACCAACCTTACAACCCTGGTAGGGGCGCATGGCTACACCTTC,CASTNLTTLVGAHGYTF
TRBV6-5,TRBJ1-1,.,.,TGTGCCAGCACCGCCCGGGGGATAACTGAAGCTTTCTTT,CASTARGITEAFF
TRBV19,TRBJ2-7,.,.,TGTGCCAGTAGTATATCCTCCGCCCGCGAGCAGTACTTC,CASSISSAREQYF
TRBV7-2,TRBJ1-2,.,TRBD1,TGTGCCAGCAGCCCCCAGGTCCGGGACAGGGGAACCTATGGCTACACCTTC,CASSPQVRDRGTYGYTF
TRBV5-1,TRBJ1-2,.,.,TGCGCCAGCAGTGAGGACGGACTCTATGGCTACACCTTC,CASSEDGLYGYTF
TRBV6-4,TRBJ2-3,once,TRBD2,TGTGCCAGCAGTGCGTCGAGCGGGAGTTCAGATACGCAGTATTTT,CASSASSGSSDTQYF
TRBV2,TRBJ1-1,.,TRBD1,TGTGCCAGCATACGTGACAGGGGCACTGAAGCTTTCTTT,CASIRDRGTEAFF
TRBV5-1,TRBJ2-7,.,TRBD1,TGCGCCAGCAGCTTGGAGCCGGGACAGGTCTCCTACGAGCAGTACTTC,CASSLEPGQVSYEQYF
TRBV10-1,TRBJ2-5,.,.,TGCGCCAGCAGTACAGCAACCCAAGAGACCCAGTACTTC,CASSTATQETQYF
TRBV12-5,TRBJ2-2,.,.,TGTGCTAGTGGTTTGCAGACCCCGAACACCGGGGAGCTGTTTTTT,CASGLQTPNTGELFF
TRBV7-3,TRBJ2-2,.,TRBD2,TGTGCCAGCAGCTCCGGACTAGCGGGAACAGCCGGGGAGCTGTTTTTT,CASSSGLAGTAGELFF
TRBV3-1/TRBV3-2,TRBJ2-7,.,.,TGTGCCAGCAGCCAGCACCTTTCGGGGGCAAGCTCCTACGAGCAGTACTTC,CASSQHLSGASSYEQYF
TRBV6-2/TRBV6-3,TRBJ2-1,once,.,TGTGCCAGCAGTCGTACTTCAAGCTCCTACAATGAGCAGTTCTTC,CASSRTSSSYNEQFF
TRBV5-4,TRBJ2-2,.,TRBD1,TGTGCCAGCAGCCCCAACAGGGGGAACACCGGGGAGCTGTTTTTT,CASSPNRGNTGELFF
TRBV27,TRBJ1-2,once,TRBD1,TGTGCCAGCAGTCCGTCGAGCGGACAGGTTGCCTATGGCTACACCTTC,CASSPSSGQVAYGYTF
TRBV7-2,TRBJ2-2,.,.,TGTGCCAGCAGCTTGAGTGTTTGGGGGGAGCTGTTTTTT,CASSLSVWGELFF
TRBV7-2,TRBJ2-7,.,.,TGTGCCAGCAGCTTAGGACAGATATACGAGCAGTACTTC,CASSLGQIYEQYF
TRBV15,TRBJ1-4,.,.,TGTGCCACCAGCAGGCGCCCTGGATTTGTAGCCCCCGATGAAAAACTGTTTTTT,CATSRRPGFVAPDEKLFF
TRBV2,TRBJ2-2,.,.,TGTGCCAGCAGTGAAAGACTCCCCGCGAACACCGGGGAGCTGTTTTTT,CASSERLPANTGELFF
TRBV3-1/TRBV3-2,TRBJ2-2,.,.,TGTGCCAGCAGGGAGTTGGGAACCGGGGAGCTGTTTTTT,CASRELGTGELFF
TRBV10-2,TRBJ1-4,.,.,TGCGCCAGCAGGCCGGGACCCGCTAATGAAAAACTGTTTTTT,CASRPGPANEKLFF
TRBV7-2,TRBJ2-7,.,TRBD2,TGTGCCAGCACCCCGGGAGGGGGTGGATACGAGCAGTACTTC,CASTPGGGGYEQYF
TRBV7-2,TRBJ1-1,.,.,TGTGCCAGCAGCTTGGACCCGGGACAAACCACTGAAGCTTTCTTT,CASSLDPGQTTEAFF
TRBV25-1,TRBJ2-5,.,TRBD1,TGTGCCAGCAGTGAATACAGGGGGCAAGAGACCCAGTACTTC,CASSEYRGQETQYF
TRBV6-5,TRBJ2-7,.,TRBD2,TGTGCCAGCAGTTACGTTATGGCTAGCGGGACGGGGCAGTACTTC,CASSYVMASGTGQYF
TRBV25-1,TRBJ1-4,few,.,TGTGCCAGCAGGGGTCCGGGTTCTGCTAATGAAAAACTGTTTTTT,CASRGPGSANEKLFF
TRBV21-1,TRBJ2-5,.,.,TGTGCCAGCAGCAAAGACGACCAGATCCAAGAGACCCAGTACTTC,CASSKDDQIQETQYF
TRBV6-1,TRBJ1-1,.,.,TGTGCCAGCAGTGACGAGGACTTGAACACTGAAGCTTTCTTT,CASSDEDLNTEAFF
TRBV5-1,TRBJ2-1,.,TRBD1,TGCGCCAGCAGCTTGGGGGTTGGGGACAGGTACAATGAGCAGTTCTTC,CASSLGVGDRYNEQFF
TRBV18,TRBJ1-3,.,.,TGTGCCAGCTCACCGGGGCTCACTGGAAACACCATATATTTT,CASSPGLTGNTIYF
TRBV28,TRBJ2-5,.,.,TGTGCCAGCAGTTTTAGTTCTCAAGAGACCCAGTACTTC,CASSFSSQETQYF
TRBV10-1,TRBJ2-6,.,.,TGCGCCAGCAGTGAGTCGAAGGCTGGGGCCAACGTCCTGACTTTC,CASSESKAGANVLTF
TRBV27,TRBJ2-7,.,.,TGTGCCAGCAGTTCCGCCTACGAGCAGTACTTC,CASSSAYEQYF
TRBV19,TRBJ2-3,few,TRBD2,TGTGCCAGTAGTAGGGCTAGCGGGAGCACAGATACGCAGTATTTT,CASSRASGSTDTQYF
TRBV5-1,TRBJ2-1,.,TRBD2,TGCGCCAGCAGCCGGCGGGAGGTGTACAATGAGCAGTTCTTC,CASSRREVYNEQFF
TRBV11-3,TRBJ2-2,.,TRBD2,TGTGCCAGCAGCGCCCCACTAAGCGGGAGGGCCTCCGGGGAGCTGTTTTTT,CASSAPLSGRASGELFF
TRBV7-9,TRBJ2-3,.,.,TGTGCCAGCACCTACCCTGTCGGGGATACGCAGTATTTT,CASTYPVGDTQYF
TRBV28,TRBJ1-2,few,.,TGTGCTCAGGGTTATGAGGGCTACACCTTC,CAQGYEGYTF
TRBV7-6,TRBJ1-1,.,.,TGTGCCAGCAGCTTAGGTTTAGGGGCGAACACTGAAGCTTTCTTT,CASSLGLGANTEAFF
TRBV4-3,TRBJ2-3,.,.,TGCGCCAGCAGCCAAGGGGGGGGCACTAGTCCGCCCACAGATACGCAGTATTTT,CASSQGGGTSPPTDTQYF
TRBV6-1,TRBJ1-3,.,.,TGTGCCAGCAGTGAAAGGCCGATAAAGGGCACTGGAAACACCATATATTTT,CASSERPIKGTGNTIYF
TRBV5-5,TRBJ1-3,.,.,TGTGCCAGCAGCTTAGTGGGAGCGAACACCATATATTTT,CASSLVGANTIYF
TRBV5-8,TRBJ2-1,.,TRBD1,TGTGCCAGCAGCGCCCGGACAGGGAAAGTTAGCTACAATGAGCAGTTCTTC,CASSARTGKVSYNEQFF
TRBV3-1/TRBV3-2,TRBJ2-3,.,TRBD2,TGTGCCAGCACTAGCGGGAGCGCAGATACGCAGTATTTT,CASTSGSADTQYF
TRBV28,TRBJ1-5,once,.,TGTGCCAGCAGTTTCGGAGGAACGGGAAATCAGCCCCAGCATTTT,CASSFGGTGNQPQHF
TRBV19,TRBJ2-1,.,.,TGTGCCAGTAGTATGGGTAGCTTCAATGAGCAGTTCTTC,CASSMGSFNEQFF
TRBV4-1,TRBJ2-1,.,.,TGCGCCAGCAGCCAAGTCACAGGGCGGGAGTCATATGAGCAGTTCTTC,CASSQVTGRESYEQFF